One sample yielded the 23 T cell receptor beta chains listed below, sequenced in a study of CD8 T cells in Susac syndrome. RNA was extracted with the RNeasy kit, and a quantity of roughly 0.45 to 1 ug was reverse transcribed using random hexamers. In TCRdb, the immunoSEQ multiplex PCR reads were re-called with MiXCR into one record per CDR3 protein. The table has about 160,000 distinct CDR3 sequences, 93% seen once. The sequenced sample consisted of CD4+ T cells from PBMCs. The source is a human donor in good health.

The V gene is TRBV5-1, the J gene TRBJ1-2; D gene ambiguous. CDR1 is SGHRS and CDR2 is YFSETQ in the germline V gene. CDR3 length: 13 residues. The V end lost 0 bases, the J end lost 4 bases, and 7 bases lay between the germline ends. CDR3 protein: CASSLEQIYGYTF. DNA of the CDR3: TGCGCCAGCAGCTTGGAACAGATCTATGGCTACACCTTC.

The chain combines TRBV18 with TRBJ1-3; unclear D gene. The CDR3 sequence is 15 residues long. The ends were cut back, 2 bases at V and 2 bases at J, with 10 bases in the middle. Germline V lookup: CDR1 KGHSH, CDR2 LQKENI. CDR3 in DNA: TGTGCCAGCTCACCAGGAATCGCGACTGGAAACACCATATATTTT. As protein: CASSPGIATGNTIYF.

The chain carries TRBV7-2 and TRBJ1-2; D possibly corresponds to TRBD1 (6 bases). Looked up from germline, CDR1 is SGHTA and CDR2 is FQGNSA. Between the trimmed V and J ends, which lost 1 base and 3 bases, there was a span of 12 bases. The CDR3 spans 15 residues. The CDR3 loop reads CASSLVTGQDYGYTF. DNA for the CDR3: TGTGCCAGCAGCTTAGTTACGGGACAAGACTATGGCTACACCTTC.

The chain links TRBV3-1 to TRBJ2-7, with D possibly being TRBD2 (6 bases). Germline CDR1 and CDR2: LGHDT and YNNKEL (reference sequence). This CDR3 has 13 amino acids. Trimming took 5 bases from V and 5 from J, leaving 13 bases between them. The CDR3 protein is CASSSRGTDEQYF. The CDR3 coding sequence is TGTGCCAGCAGCTCCCGCGGGACTGACGAGCAGTACTTC.

The chain links TRBV10-3 to TRBJ1-6, with 8 bases aligning to TRBD1. Germline V gene data show CDR1 as ENHRY and CDR2 as SYGVKD. J gave up 5 bases and V 7 bases, and 1 base lay outside the gene matches. This CDR3 contains 13 residues. CDR3 sequence (DNA): TGTGCCATCAAGGGACAGGATAATTCACCCCTCCACTTT. It codes for CAIKGQDNSPLHF.

The chain joins TRBV12-3 or TRBV12-4 to TRBJ2-7; weak D call: TRBD1 (5 bases). The CDR3 runs to 13 residues. The germline V and J ends were trimmed by 2 bases and 2 bases, with 7 bases remaining between them. The CDR3 coding sequence is TGTGCCAGCAGTTTAATGGGGCCCTACGAGCAGTACTTC. Encoded protein: CASSLMGPYEQYF.

This chain joins TRBV5-1 and TRBJ2-7; D is possibly TRBD1 or TRBD2 (7 bases each). The V gene lost 0 bases and the J gene lost 2 bases, with 12 bases spanning the gap. Germline V gene sequence: CDR1 SGHRS, CDR2 YFSETQ. The CDR3 runs to 15 residues. The CDR3 DNA sequence: TGCGCCAGCAGCTTGGGGGCAGGGGGGGCCTACGAGCAGTACTTC. It codes for CASSLGAGGAYEQYF. The variable domain in full, with the rest retrieved from reference TRBV5-1 and TRBJ2-7, is KAGVTQTPRYLIKTRGQQVTLSCSPISGHRSVSWYQQTPGQGLQFLFEYFSETQRNKGNFPGRFSGRQFSNSRSEMNVSTLELGDSALYLCASSLGAGGAYEQYFGPGTRLTVT.

This chain joins TRBV29-1 and TRBJ2-6, with D maybe TRBD1 (5 bases). The V gene's germline CDR1 is SQVTM and CDR2 ANQGSEA. The V end was cut by 7 bases, the J end by 2 bases, with 12 bases between. The CDR3 length is 14 residues. CDR3 amino acids: CSALRGTGANVLTF. CDR3 DNA sequence: TGCAGCGCCCTTAGGGGAACTGGGGCCAACGTCCTGACTTTC.

This clonotype was counted once. This chain connects TRBV27 to TRBJ2-5; 9 bases line up with TRBD2. The CDR3 spans 17 residues. Trimming removed 4 bases from V and 1 base from J; junction bases left unmatched: 10. Germline values: CDR1 MNHEY, CDR2 SMNVEV (reference sequence). Written as DNA, the CDR3 is TGTGCCAGCAGTTGCGAGCGGGGGGCCACTTTCCAAGAGACCCAGTACTTC. It is translated as CASSCERGATFQETQYF.

The gene calls are TRBV30 and TRBJ2-1; a weak D match, TRBD1 (6 bases). Germline assignment: CDR1 GTSNPN and CDR2 SVGIG (reference sequence). Trimming removed 8 bases at V and 3 bases at J, with 8 bases between. This CDR3 has 11 residues. The CDR3 DNA follows: TGTGCCGGGGGCGGCTACAATGAGCAGTTCTTC. Its protein product is CAGGGYNEQFF.

This chain joins TRBV6-1 and TRBJ2-1, with D perhaps assigned TRBD1 or TRBD2 (5 bases each). Per the germline V gene, CDR1 is MNHNS and CDR2 is SASEGT. CDR3 length: 14 residues. The germline V and J ends were trimmed by 9 bases and 1 base, with 13 bases remaining between them. CDR3 DNA sequence: TGTGCCAGTACCGGGACGGTGTCCTACAATGAGCAGTTCTTC. Translated: CASTGTVSYNEQFF.

This clonotype occurred once. The chain is built from TRBV7-2 and TRBJ1-2; D is unclear. Germline values: CDR1 SGHTA, CDR2 FQGNSA. This CDR3 is 12 amino acids long. V was cut by 5 bases and J by 7 bases, with 11 bases left in between. CDR3 amino acids: CASSPTLGGYTF. As DNA, the CDR3 is TGTGCCAGCAGCCCCACTCTCGGTGGCTACACCTTC. The complete variable domain, with remaining parts taken from reference TRBV7-2 and TRBJ1-2, reads GAGVSQSPSNKVTEKGKDVELRCDPISGHTALYWYRQSLGQGLEFLIYFQGNSAPDKSGLPSDRFSAERTGGSVSTLTIQRTQQEDSAVYLCASSPTLGGYTFGSGTRLTVV.

The chain combines TRBV7-6 with TRBJ1-3, with D perhaps matching TRBD1 (6 bases). Trimming took 5 bases from V and 4 from J, leaving 21 bases between them. Germline CDR1 SGHVS, CDR2 FNYEAQ. The CDR3 has 17 residues. CDR3 sequence reads: CASSPSSGTRSGNTIYF. The CDR3 DNA follows: TGTGCCAGCAGCCCCTCCTCGGGGACAAGATCGGGAAACACCATATATTTT.

This chain links TRBV9 with TRBJ2-2; weak D call: TRBD2 (5 bases). This CDR3 has 13 amino acids. The V gene lost 2 bases and the J gene lost 5 bases, with 7 bases spanning the gap. Germline V CDR1 and CDR2: SGDLS, YYNGEE. This CDR3 is CASSVRGTGELFF. The CDR3 coding sequence is TGTGCCAGCAGCGTTCGGGGAACCGGGGAGCTGTTTTTT.

The chain joins TRBV4-1 to TRBJ1-4; 9 nucleotides align to TRBD1. CDR1 is MGHRA and CDR2 is YSYEKL in the germline V gene. This CDR3 is built from 16 residues. The trim removed 6 bases at V and 8 bases at J, leaving 13 bases unmatched. The DNA of the CDR3 is TGCGCCAGCAGTCTTTTTCCCGGGACAGGGTTGGAAAAACTGTTTTTT. Protein: CASSLFPGTGLEKLFF.

The CDR3 DNA follows: TGTGCCAGCAGTTACTCATCCAGGGCCCATCGGGACACCATATATTTT. Its protein product is CASSYSSRAHRDTIYF. The chain uses TRBV6-5 and TRBJ1-3, with a possible D match to TRBD1 (5 bases). Trimming pared 0 bases from V and 8 bases from J, leaving 17 bases between. This CDR3 is 16 amino acids long. CDR1 MNHEY and CDR2 SVGAGI come from the germline V gene.

The chain has TRBV24-1 and TRBJ1-4, with a tentative D call TRBD1 (6 bases). The CDR3 has 13 residues. Germline-derived CDR1 and CDR2 are KGHDR and SFDVKD. V lost 11 bases to trimming and J lost 4 bases, with 13 bases between them. The CDR3 here is CANYRVCNEKLFF. The CDR3 DNA is TGTGCCAACTACAGGGTCTGTAATGAAAAACTGTTTTTT.

This clonotype was seen once. The chain links TRBV29-1 to TRBJ1-1; TRBD1 is a possible D gene (5 bases). V was cut by 2 bases and J by 5 bases, with 12 bases left in between. Looked up from germline, CDR1 is SQVTM and CDR2 is ANQGSEA. This CDR3 is 13 amino acids long. The CDR3, as DNA: TGCAGCGTTGAATTGGACAAGTATACTGAAGCTTTCTTT. Translating gives CSVELDKYTEAFF.

The J gene is TRBJ2-5, the V gene TRBV20-1; D may be TRBD2 (6 bases). The CDR3 runs 13 residues. V was shortened by 3 bases and J by 5 bases, with 13 bases between the two germline ends. In germline, CDR1 is DFQATT, CDR2 SNEGSKA (reference sequence). The CDR3 loop is CSARRGLGETQYF. CDR3 nucleotide sequence: TGCAGTGCTAGGCGGGGCCTAGGGGAGACCCAGTACTTC.

This chain uses TRBV18 with TRBJ2-3; D gene ambiguous. This CDR3 comprises 13 residues. Trimming took 0 bases from V and 2 from J, leaving 3 bases between them. From germline, CDR1 is KGHSH and CDR2 LQKENI. The CDR3 is CASSPPTTDTQYF. CDR3 coding DNA: TGTGCCAGCTCACCACCCACCACAGATACGCAGTATTTT.

This clonotype appeared a few times. This chain connects TRBV5-1 to TRBJ2-7; TRBD1 might be the D (6 bases). Germline CDR1 reads SGHRS; CDR2 reads YFSETQ. V was pared by 1 base and J by 3 bases, with 11 bases between. The CDR3 sequence is 14 residues long. The CDR3 protein is CASSLITGLYEQYF. The CDR3 DNA is TGCGCCAGCAGCTTGATTACAGGGCTCTACGAGCAGTACTTC.

V is TRBV19 and J is TRBJ1-2; 9 nucleotides agree with TRBD1. The CDR3 consists of 17 residues. CDR1 LNHDA and CDR2 SQIVND come from the germline V gene (reference sequence). Trimming removed 5 bases from V and 3 bases from J; junction bases left unmatched: 13. DNA of the CDR3: TGTGCCAGTAGTTCGGGAGGGACAGGGAGAGGGTACTATGGCTACACCTTC. Translating gives CASSSGGTGRGYYGYTF.

The chain uses TRBV6-6 and TRBJ2-7; D is perhaps TRBD1 (6 bases). This CDR3 region has 13 residues. Deletions cut 1 base from V and 3 bases from J, with 7 bases between. Germline V CDR1 and CDR2: MNHNY, SVGAGI (reference sequence). CDR3 DNA: TGTGCCAGCAGTTACTTACAGGGCTACGAGCAGTACTTC. Its protein product is CASSYLQGYEQYF.